This T cell receptor beta chain was obtained from a study of graft-versus-host responses after intestinal transplantation. Concerning this clone: No antigen is known for it.

The assay was immunoSEQ multiplex PCR, and TCRdb's table has in-frame clones only and misses some. The sample comprises some 120,000 clones, about 92% of which are singletons, and 0.2% to 0.25% rests with the top ten. J lost 6 bases, V lost 8 bases, and 18 bases had no gene match. Germline V lookup: CDR1 MDHEN, CDR2 SYDVKM. The CDR3 runs 18 residues. The TCR comes from a human donor who was the organ donor for an intestinal transplant. The source material was unstimulated CD4+ T cells sorted from spleen or lymph node cells, sampled before transplant. The V and J genes are TRBV28 and TRBJ2-5; 13 bases are shared with TRBD2. CDR3 loop: CASHTDLALAGGLKTQYF. In nucleotides, the CDR3 is TGTGCCAGCCATACTGATCTTGCACTAGCGGGAGGGTTAAAGACCCAGTACTTC. The whole variable domain, remainder taken from reference TRBV28 and TRBJ2-5, is DVKVTQSSRYLVKRTGEKVFLECVQDMDHENMFWYRQDPGLGLRLIYFSYDVKMKEKGDIPEGYSVSREKKERFSLILESASTNQTSMYLCASHTDLALAGGLKTQYFGPGTRLLVL.